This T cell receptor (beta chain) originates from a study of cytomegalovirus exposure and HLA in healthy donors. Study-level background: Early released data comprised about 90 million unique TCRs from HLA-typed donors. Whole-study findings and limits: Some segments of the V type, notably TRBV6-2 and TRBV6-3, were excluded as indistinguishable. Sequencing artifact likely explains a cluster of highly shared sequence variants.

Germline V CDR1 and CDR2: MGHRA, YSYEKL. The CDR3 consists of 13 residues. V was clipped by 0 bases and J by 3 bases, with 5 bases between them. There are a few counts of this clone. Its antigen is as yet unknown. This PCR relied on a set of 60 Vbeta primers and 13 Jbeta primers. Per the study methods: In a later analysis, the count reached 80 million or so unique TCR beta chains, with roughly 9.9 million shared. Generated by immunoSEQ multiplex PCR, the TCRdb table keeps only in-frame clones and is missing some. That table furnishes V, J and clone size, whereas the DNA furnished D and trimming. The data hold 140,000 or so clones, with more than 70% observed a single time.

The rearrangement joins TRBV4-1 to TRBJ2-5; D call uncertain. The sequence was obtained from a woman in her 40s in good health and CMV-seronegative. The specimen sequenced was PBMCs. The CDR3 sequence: CASSQDIEETQYF. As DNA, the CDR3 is TGCGCCAGCAGCCAAGATATCGAAGAGACCCAGTACTTC.